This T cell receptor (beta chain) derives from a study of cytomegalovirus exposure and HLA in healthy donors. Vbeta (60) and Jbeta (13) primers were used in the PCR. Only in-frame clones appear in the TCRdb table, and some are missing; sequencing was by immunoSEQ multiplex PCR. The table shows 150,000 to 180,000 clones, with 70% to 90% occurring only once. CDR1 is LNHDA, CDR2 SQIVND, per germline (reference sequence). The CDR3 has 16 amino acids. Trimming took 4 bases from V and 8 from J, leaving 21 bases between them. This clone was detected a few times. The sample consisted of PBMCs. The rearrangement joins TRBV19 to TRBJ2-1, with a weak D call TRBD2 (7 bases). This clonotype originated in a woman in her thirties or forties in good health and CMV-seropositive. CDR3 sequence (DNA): TGTGCCAGTAGTACGGGGGCGGGGGTAAAAGCCGATGAGCAGTTCTTC. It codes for CASSTGAGVKADEQFF.